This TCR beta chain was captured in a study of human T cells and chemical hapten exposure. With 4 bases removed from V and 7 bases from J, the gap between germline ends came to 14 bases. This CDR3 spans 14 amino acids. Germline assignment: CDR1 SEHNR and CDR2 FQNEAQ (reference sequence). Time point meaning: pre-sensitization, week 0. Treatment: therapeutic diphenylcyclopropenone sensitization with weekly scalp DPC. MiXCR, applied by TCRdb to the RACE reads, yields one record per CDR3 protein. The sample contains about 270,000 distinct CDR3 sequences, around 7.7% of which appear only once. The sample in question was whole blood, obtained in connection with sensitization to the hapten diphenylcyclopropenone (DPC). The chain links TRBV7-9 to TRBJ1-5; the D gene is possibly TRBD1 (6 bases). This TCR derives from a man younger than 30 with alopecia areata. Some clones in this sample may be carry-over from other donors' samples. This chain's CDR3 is CASSSEGGGQPQHF. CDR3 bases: TGTGCCAGCAGCTCCGAGGGGGGTGGACAGCCCCAGCATTTT.